This passage covers 27 T cell receptor beta chains from one sample sequenced in a study of response to subunit inactivated influenza vaccine. TCRdb recomputed calls from the RT-PCR reads with MiXCR, one row per CDR3 protein. The table has about 620,000 distinct CDR3 sequences, about 10% seen once. These same records also appear under a second study, on T cells expressing NK-cell markers. This second study notes: TCR beta cDNA was made by 5'RACE template switching with UMIs.

This specimen was PBMCs from blood, taken on the day of vaccination. The receptors were sampled from a man aged 45-60 years who received an inactivated influenza vaccine.

The chain carries TRBV10-3 and TRBJ2-7, with 10 bases matching TRBD1. The V gene's germline CDR1 is ENHRY and CDR2 SYGVKD. V gave up 8 bases and J gave up 0 bases; unmatched junction bases: 4. CDR3 size: 14 residues. Here the CDR3 reads CAIRTGGSSYEQYF. In nucleotides, the CDR3 is TGTGCCATCCGGACAGGGGGTAGCTCCTACGAGCAGTACTTC.

This clonotype was seen a few times. V usage is TRBV9 and J usage is TRBJ2-1, with 8 bases lining up with TRBD2. Germline values: CDR1 SGDLS, CDR2 YYNGEE. The CDR3 length is 19 residues. V dropped 5 bases and J dropped 0; count of bases not matched to a gene: 16. The CDR3 sequence is CASSYPGREGEGSYNEQFF. CDR3 DNA sequence: TGTGCCAGCAGTTATCCGGGCCGGGAGGGCGAGGGCTCCTACAATGAGCAGTTCTTC.

CDR3 DNA: TGTGCCAGCAGCTTGCTCGGGGGGACAGGCACAGATACGCAGTATTTT. It translates to CASSLLGGTGTDTQYF. The genes are TRBV5-6 and TRBJ2-3; D is tentatively TRBD1 or TRBD2 (7 bases each). With 1 base removed from V and 1 base from J, the gap between germline ends came to 13 bases. Germline V CDR1 and CDR2: SGHDT, YYEEEE. The CDR3 is made up of 16 amino acids.

V gene TRBV29-1 combines with J gene TRBJ2-1, with 11 bases fitting TRBD1. The V segment lost 7 bases and the J segment 8 bases; nucleotides outside the gene matches: 13. This CDR3 is built from 15 residues. Germline lookup yields CDR1 SQVTM and CDR2 ANQGSEA. The CDR3 DNA reads TGCAGCGCCATGTTGCGGGACAGGGGGAACGATGAGCAGTTCTTC. Translating gives CSAMLRDRGNDEQFF.

This chain uses TRBV7-2 with TRBJ1-1; unclear D gene. This CDR3 has 11 amino acids. Trimming removed 5 bases from V and 3 bases from J, with 4 bases in between. Per the germline V gene, CDR1 is SGHTA and CDR2 is FQGNSA. The CDR3 DNA reads TGTGCCAGCAGCCAAGACACTGAAGCTTTCTTT. Encoded protein: CASSQDTEAFF.

In its sample, this clonotype was seen a few times. The V and J genes are TRBV20-1 and TRBJ2-5; TRBD1 agrees at 9 bases. CDR1 is DFQATT, CDR2 SNEGSKA, per germline (reference sequence). This CDR3 spans 13 amino acids. Trimming removed 6 bases from V and 5 bases from J; junction bases left unmatched: 7. The CDR3, as DNA: TGCAGTGCGGTTACAGGGGGCGGGGAGACCCAGTACTTC. Protein product: CSAVTGGGETQYF.

Here the CDR3 DNA reads TGCGCCAGCAGCTTACAGGGGATTTTGAGCACAGATACGCAGTATTTT. This encodes CASSLQGILSTDTQYF. V and J are TRBV5-1 and TRBJ2-3; 7 bases line up with TRBD1. CDR1 is SGHRS, CDR2 YFSETQ, per germline. V was clipped by 2 bases and J by 0 bases; unmatched bases: 6. The CDR3 covers 16 residues.

This clonotype was recorded a few times. This chain joins TRBV6-1 and TRBJ2-1; D not certain. Germline V CDR1 and CDR2: MNHNS, SASEGT. Trimming took 7 bases from V and 8 from J, leaving 18 bases between them. The CDR3 consists of 14 residues. The DNA for the CDR3 is TGTGCCAGCACCCAGCGTCTAGGATCGCATGAGCAGTTCTTC. Protein product: CASTQRLGSHEQFF.

This clonotype was counted between two and nine times. This chain links TRBV7-2 with TRBJ2-2, with TRBD1 matching over 7 bases. The CDR3 has 14 residues. V gave up 5 bases and J gave up 5 bases; unmatched junction bases: 5. From germline, CDR1 is SGHTA and CDR2 FQGNSA. This CDR3 is CASSRQGTTGELFF. The CDR3 coding sequence is TGTGCCAGCAGCCGACAGGGAACTACCGGGGAGCTGTTTTTT.

This clonotype was observed many times. The chain has TRBV7-2 and TRBJ1-6, with D perhaps TRBD1 (5 bases). The CDR3 sequence is 13 residues long. V lost 6 bases and J 10 bases, leaving 13 bases between the germline ends. Germline V CDR1 and CDR2: SGHTA, FQGNSA. The CDR3 coding sequence is TGTGCCAGCAGTCCAGGGTGGGACTCACCCCTCCACTTT. As protein: CASSPGWDSPLHF.

This clonotype was counted only a few times. This chain connects TRBV19 to TRBJ2-1; D is perhaps TRBD1 or TRBD2 (5 bases each). V lost 4 bases and J 5 bases, leaving 9 bases between the germline ends. The CDR3 contains 13 residues. Germline V lookup: CDR1 LNHDA, CDR2 SQIVND (reference sequence). CDR3 bases: TGTGCCAGTAGTAGGGGACGGCACAATGAGCAGTTCTTC. Protein sequence: CASSRGRHNEQFF.

Turning to this clonotype: At one of its ends the junction is not consistent with the germline gene, which may arise from a read error. The V and J genes are TRBV28 and TRBJ1-2, with a weak D call TRBD1 (6 bases). CDR1 MDHEN and CDR2 SYDVKM come from the germline V gene. The CDR3 consists of 14 residues. The CDR3 here is CASSPRQGNSGYTF. In nucleotides, the CDR3 is TGTGCCAGCAGTCCCCGGCAGGGGAACTCTGGCTACACCTTC.

The sample holds a few counts of this clonotype. V is TRBV5-1 and J is TRBJ2-2, with D tentatively TRBD1 (6 bases). V was clipped by 4 bases and J by 3 bases, with 16 bases between them. This CDR3 comprises 16 residues. Germline V gene sequence: CDR1 SGHRS, CDR2 YFSETQ. Here the CDR3 reads CASSTTGLGDTGELFF. In DNA, the CDR3 is TGCGCCAGCAGCACAACAGGGCTTGGGGACACCGGGGAGCTGTTTTTT.

CDR3 sequence reads: CASSQARGGYEQYF. CDR3 DNA: TGTGCCAGCAGCCAAGCCAGAGGTGGCTACGAGCAGTACTTC. The chain employs TRBV3-1 and TRBJ2-7; D ambiguous. Germline-derived CDR1 and CDR2 are LGHDT and YNNKEL (reference sequence). Trimming took 1 base from V and 3 from J, leaving 10 bases between them. The CDR3 spans 14 residues.

The chain links TRBV4-3 to TRBJ2-3; possibly TRBD1 for D (5 bases). The germline gives CDR1 LGHNA, CDR2 YSLEER. V was cut by 0 bases and J by 2 bases, with 9 bases left in between. This CDR3 spans 15 amino acids. The CDR3 loop is CASSQDFRATDTQYF. The DNA of the CDR3 is TGCGCCAGCAGCCAAGATTTCAGGGCCACAGATACGCAGTATTTT.

This clonotype has just a few counts. This sequence joins TRBV20-1 and TRBJ2-7, with 7 bases lining up with TRBD2. The CDR3 is 16 residues long. Trimming cost V 3 bases and J 2 bases; bases outside gene matches: 13. The germline V gene has CDR1 DFQATT and CDR2 SNEGSKA (reference sequence). The chain's CDR3 is CSASPLLLAETYEQYF. The CDR3 DNA reads as TGCAGTGCTAGCCCCCTCCTTCTAGCGGAAACCTACGAGCAGTACTTC.

The J gene is TRBJ2-7, the V gene TRBV20-1; either TRBD1 or TRBD2 may fit D (5 bases each). This CDR3 has 14 residues. The V gene lost 4 bases and the J gene lost 7 bases, with 20 bases spanning the gap. Germline lookup yields CDR1 DFQATT and CDR2 SNEGSKA (reference sequence). CDR3: CSANHGTGSKEQYF. The CDR3 DNA reads as TGCAGTGCTAACCACGGGACGGGGTCGAAGGAGCAGTACTTC.

This clonotype showed up just a few times. The chain employs TRBV12-3 or TRBV12-4 and TRBJ1-4, with D maybe TRBD1 (5 bases). Trimming removed 5 bases from V and 3 bases from J, with 13 bases in between. There are 15 residues in the CDR3. This CDR3 reads CASSPSQVANEKLFF. CDR3 nucleotide sequence: TGTGCCAGCAGTCCATCACAGGTTGCTAATGAAAAACTGTTTTTT.

The chain combines TRBV3-1 with TRBJ2-4; the D call may be TRBD1 or TRBD2 (5 bases each). Per germline, CDR1 LGHDT and CDR2 YNNKEL (reference sequence). CDR3 length: 17 residues. V lost 2 bases and J 0 bases, leaving 14 bases between the germline ends. CDR3 nucleotides: TGTGCCAGCAGCCAAACAGGCGCTGGACTAGCCAAAAACATTCAGTACTTC. It translates to CASSQTGAGLAKNIQYF.

This chain connects TRBV7-2 to TRBJ2-7, with a tentative D call TRBD2 (5 bases). The ends were cut back, 1 base at V and 9 bases at J, with 13 bases in the middle. The CDR3 runs 13 residues. Germline V gene data show CDR1 as SGHTA and CDR2 as FQGNSA. The CDR3 nucleotides are TGTGCCAGCAGCTTAGTTCCCAGCGAGGGGCAGTACTTC. This sequence encodes CASSLVPSEGQYF. The full variable domain, rest sourced from reference TRBV7-2 and TRBJ2-7, is GAGVSQSPSNKVTEKGKDVELRCDPISGHTALYWYRQSLGQGLEFLIYFQGNSAPDKSGLPSDRFSAERTGGSVSTLTIQRTQQEDSAVYLCASSLVPSEGQYFGPGTRLTVT.

The gene calls are TRBV15 and TRBJ2-7, with TRBD1 matching over 7 bases. This CDR3 is 15 amino acids long. Germline CDR1 reads LNHNV; CDR2 reads YYDKDF (reference sequence). V was pared by 5 bases and J by 5 bases, with 12 bases of the junction left unmatched. The CDR3 nucleotides are TGTGCCACCAGCCCCCGGACAGGCGTCACCCACGAGCAGTACTTC. As protein: CATSPRTGVTHEQYF.

This rearrangement joins TRBV11-1 to TRBJ2-5; 11 positions match TRBD2. The CDR3 spans 18 residues. After removal of 5 bases from V and 1 base from J, the junction contained 12 bases not matched to a gene. Germline V lookup: CDR1 SGHAT, CDR2 FQDESV (reference sequence). The CDR3 bases are TGTGCCAGCAGCCCACCGTTTTGGGGACTAGCGGCCCAAGAGACCCAGTACTTC. Amino acids: CASSPPFWGLAAQETQYF.

This clonotype came up many times. The V and J genes are TRBV29-1 and TRBJ2-1; 9 bases match TRBD2. The J segment lost 10 bases and the V segment lost 4 bases, leaving 8 bases of the junction unmatched. This CDR3 is built from 13 residues. Germline values: CDR1 SQVTM, CDR2 ANQGSEA. The CDR3: CSVGLAGAGEQFF. CDR3 nucleotides: TGCAGCGTTGGATTAGCGGGAGCGGGAGAGCAGTTCTTC.

The table lists this clonotype with a few counts. The J gene is TRBJ1-1, the V gene TRBV7-9, with unresolved D. V lost 7 bases and J 9 bases, leaving 12 bases between the germline ends. Germline values: CDR1 SEHNR, CDR2 FQNEAQ (reference sequence). The CDR3 covers 11 residues. CDR3 sequence: CASNLDPQAFF. The CDR3 DNA reads TGTGCCAGCAACCTCGATCCCCAAGCTTTCTTT.

This chain links TRBV3-1 with TRBJ1-2; TRBD1 agrees at 7 bases. CDR3 length equals 15 residues. Germline CDR1 reads LGHDT; CDR2 reads YNNKEL (reference sequence). Trimming took 3 bases from V and 4 from J; bases not matched to a gene: 8. The CDR3 sequence is CASSQNRDRPYGYTF. In DNA form, the CDR3 reads TGTGCCAGCAGCCAGAACCGGGACAGACCCTATGGCTACACCTTC.

This clonotype was recorded many times. This sequence joins TRBV20-1 and TRBJ1-5, with 7 positions matching TRBD1. Germline V lookup: CDR1 DFQATT, CDR2 SNEGSKA (reference sequence). The trim removed 5 bases at V and 3 bases at J, leaving 4 bases unmatched. This CDR3 is built from 13 residues. The CDR3 loop is CSASGTVNQPQHF. The DNA of the CDR3 is TGCAGTGCTTCCGGGACAGTCAATCAGCCCCAGCATTTT.

This sequence joins TRBV5-1 and TRBJ1-2; possible D gene TRBD1, 6 bases. Germline-derived CDR1 and CDR2 are SGHRS and YFSETQ. The CDR3 runs 15 residues. The V end was cut by 5 bases, the J end by 3 bases, with 17 bases between. The CDR3, as DNA: TGCGCCAGCAGAAAAGGGGCCGACAGGCACTATGGCTACACCTTC. As protein: CASRKGADRHYGYTF. Full variable domain (rest looked up from reference TRBV5-1 and TRBJ1-2): KAGVTQTPRYLIKTRGQQVTLSCSPISGHRSVSWYQQTPGQGLQFLFEYFSETQRNKGNFPGRFSGRQFSNSRSEMNVSTLELGDSALYLCASRKGADRHYGYTFGSGTRLTVV.